This T cell receptor beta chain was profiled in a study of PD-L1 blockade in urothelial cancer. At the level of the study: Intravenous atezolizumab, 1,200 mg every 3 weeks, was begun by patients in the mid-2010s.

The protocol was immunoSEQ multiplex PCR, while the TCRdb copy is restricted to in-frame clones and leaves out a portion. There are 45,000 or so clones in the sample; approximately 88% occur only once, and 3% to 5% lies in the top ten. Material: PBMCs, obtained around atezolizumab (anti-PD-L1) treatment. The source is a man aged 80 or over with urothelial cancer.

This CDR3 is CASSQDDFGGYEQYF. CDR3 bases: TGCGCCAGCAGCCAAGATGACTTCGGAGGCTACGAGCAGTACTTC. The chain has TRBV5-1 and TRBJ2-7, with TRBD2 as a possible D gene (5 bases). Germline V gene data show CDR1 as SGHRS and CDR2 as YFSETQ. V dropped 4 bases and J dropped 3 bases, with 17 bases sitting between them. CDR3 size: 15 residues. Based on the CDR3 plus reference TRBV5-1 and TRBJ2-7, the full variable domain is KAGVTQTPRYLIKTRGQQVTLSCSPISGHRSVSWYQQTPGQGLQFLFEYFSETQRNKGNFPGRFSGRQFSNSRSEMNVSTLELGDSALYLCASSQDDFGGYEQYFGPGTRLTVT.